The present T cell receptor (beta chain) was sequenced within a study of blood T cell repertoires in COVID-19. On the study more broadly: There were acute and convalescent COVID-19 samples, and they came from the United States, Italy and Spain. In each case, the material was cDNA or gDNA derived from T cells, B-cell-depleted T cells, or PBMCs.

With 6 bases clipped from V and 7 bases from J, the junction kept 6 bases outside the gene matches. The CDR3 length is 13 residues. Original handling: By means of reference gene primer amplification, nucleated cell counts were estimated. TCRdb's table, derived via immunoSEQ multiplex PCR, lists solely in-frame clones and lacks some. The DNA was the basis for D and trimming; V, J and clone size are from that table. The profile shows 110,000 or so clones, 70% to 90% of them singletons. The gene calls are TRBV12-3 or TRBV12-4 and TRBJ1-5; 7 bases map to TRBD1. The specimen was peripheral blood. The TCR comes from a human donor in a cohort sampled during active COVID-19. CDR3 amino acids: CASRLTGSQPQHF. Here the CDR3 DNA reads TGTGCCAGCAGACTGACAGGGTCCCAGCCCCAGCATTTT.